These 9 T cell receptor beta chains were sequenced from one sample in a study of T cell responses to AZD1222 COVID-19 vaccine. Data came from immunoSEQ multiplex PCR; TCRdb stores just in-frame clones and leaves some out. This table has approximately 14,000 clones, roughly four fifths appearing once. The specimen was peripheral blood, collected 28 days after the second AZD1222 dose. These receptors were collected from an adult who received the AZD1222 COVID-19 vaccine.

The V gene is TRBV9, the J gene TRBJ2-7; D not resolved. V lost 1 base, J lost 5 bases, and 7 bases lay in between. The CDR3 has 12 amino acids. Germline V gene sequence: CDR1 SGDLS, CDR2 YYNGEE. The DNA of the CDR3 is TGTGCCAGCAGCGTAACGGGCGACGAGCAGTACTTC. This gives the protein CASSVTGDEQYF.

The CDR3 spells CASSTSAANNEQFF. CDR3 DNA: TGTGCCAGTAGTACCTCTGCGGCTAACAATGAGCAGTTCTTC. The chain joins TRBV19 to TRBJ2-1; D gene ambiguous. CDR1 is LNHDA and CDR2 is SQIVND in the germline V gene (reference sequence). CDR3 length: 14 amino acids. The ends were cut back, 4 bases at V and 5 bases at J, with 12 bases in the middle.

J is TRBJ2-7 and V is TRBV6-5; either TRBD1 or TRBD2 may supply D (5 bases each). Trimming stripped 5 bases from V and 2 bases from J, with 13 bases between. CDR3 size: 14 residues. CDR1 is MNHEY and CDR2 is SVGAGI in the germline V gene. The CDR3 region has the DNA TGTGCCAGCAGTCACCGGGACGCAACCTACGAGCAGTACTTC. Amino acids: CASSHRDATYEQYF.

This chain joins TRBV14 and TRBJ2-1; D not resolved. Trimming cost V 0 bases and J 4 bases, with 13 bases left between them. Germline loops: CDR1 SGHDN, CDR2 FVKESK. The CDR3 has 16 residues. CDR3 in amino acids: CASSQDLSGPYNEQFF. Here the CDR3 DNA reads TGTGCCAGCAGCCAAGATCTGTCCGGACCTTACAATGAGCAGTTCTTC.

The V call is TRBV30, the J call TRBJ1-6; D gene ambiguous. Trimming removed 2 bases at V and 9 bases at J, with 5 bases between. Germline V gene sequence: CDR1 GTSNPN, CDR2 SVGIG (reference sequence). The CDR3 is 11 residues long. CDR3 DNA sequence: TGTGCCTGGAGTTACCCTTCACCCCTCCACTTT. Its translation: CAWSYPSPLHF.

This chain links TRBV30 with TRBJ2-1; D is possibly TRBD2 (5 bases). Trimming cost V 6 bases and J 9 bases, with 12 bases left between them. Germline values: CDR1 GTSNPN, CDR2 SVGIG (reference sequence). The CDR3 length is 11 residues. CDR3 sequence: CACTRAFEQFF. CDR3 in DNA: TGTGCCTGTACTAGAGCCTTTGAGCAGTTCTTC.

The J gene is TRBJ1-5, the V gene TRBV19; 10 bases line up with TRBD1. This CDR3 contains 18 residues. Germline V gene data show CDR1 as LNHDA and CDR2 as SQIVND (reference sequence). V shed 3 bases, J shed 2 bases, and the junction held 10 bases outside the gene matches. The chain's CDR3 is CASSMRTGGTSGNQPQHF. CDR3 nucleotides: TGTGCCAGTAGTATGCGGACAGGGGGTACTTCCGGCAATCAGCCCCAGCATTTT.

The V gene is TRBV5-1, the J gene TRBJ1-2, with 9 bases fitting TRBD1. The CDR3 totals 16 residues. Germline V gene data show CDR1 as SGHRS and CDR2 as YFSETQ. Trimming took 4 bases from V and 4 from J; bases not matched to a gene: 11. CDR3 sequence (DNA): TGCGCCAGCAGCCTCTCGGGACAGGGCGGGGGCTATGGCTACACCTTC. It is translated as CASSLSGQGGGYGYTF.

This clone was seen more than once but under ten times. The chain carries TRBV19 and TRBJ2-2; 7 positions agree with TRBD1. The J segment lost 0 bases and the V segment lost 3 bases, leaving 1 base of the junction unmatched. The CDR3 sequence is 15 residues long. CDR1 is LNHDA and CDR2 is SQIVND in the germline V gene (reference sequence). The CDR3 protein is CASSIGTANTGELFF. CDR3 bases: TGTGCCAGTAGTATCGGGACAGCGAACACCGGGGAGCTGTTTTTT.